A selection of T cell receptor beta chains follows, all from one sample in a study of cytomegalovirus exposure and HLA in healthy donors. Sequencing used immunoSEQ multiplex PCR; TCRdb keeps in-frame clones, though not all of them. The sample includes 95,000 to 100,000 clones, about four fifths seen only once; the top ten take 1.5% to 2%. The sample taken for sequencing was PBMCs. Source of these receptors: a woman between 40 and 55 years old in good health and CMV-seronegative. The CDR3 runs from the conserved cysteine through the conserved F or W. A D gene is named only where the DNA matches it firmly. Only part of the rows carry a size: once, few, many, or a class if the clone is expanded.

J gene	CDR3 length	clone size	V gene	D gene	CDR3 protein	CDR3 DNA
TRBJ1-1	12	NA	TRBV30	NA	CAWSQSNTEAFF	TGTGCCTGGAGTCAGTCGAACACTGAAGCTTTCTTT
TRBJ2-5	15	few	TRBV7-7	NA	CASSRQKTSVETQYF	TGTGCTAGCAGCCGTCAGAAAACTAGTGTGGAGACCCAGTACTTC
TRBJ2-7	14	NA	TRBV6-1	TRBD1	CASSGSTGSYEQYF	TGTGCCAGCAGTGGGTCGACAGGGTCCTACGAGCAGTACTTC
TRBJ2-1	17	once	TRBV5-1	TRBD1	CASSFTWPGQGRNEQFF	TGCGCCAGCAGCTTCACTTGGCCGGGACAGGGTAGGAATGAGCAGTTCTTC
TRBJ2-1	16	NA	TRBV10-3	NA	CAISENSRQGHNEQFF	TGTGCCATCAGTGAGAACTCGAGGCAGGGCCACAATGAGCAGTTCTTC
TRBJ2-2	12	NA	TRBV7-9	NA	CSSSLPAGELFF	TGTTCCAGCAGCCTCCCGGCCGGGGAGCTGTTTTTT
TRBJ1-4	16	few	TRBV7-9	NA	CSSSHIGQTHPEKLFF	TGTTCCAGCAGCCATATAGGACAGACCCATCCTGAAAAACTGTTTTTT
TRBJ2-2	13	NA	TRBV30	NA	CACIEGGPGELFF	TGTGCCTGCATCGAAGGGGGACCCGGGGAGCTGTTTTTT
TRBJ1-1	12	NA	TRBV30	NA	CAWKRSNTEAFF	TGTGCCTGGAAACGGTCGAACACTGAAGCTTTCTTT
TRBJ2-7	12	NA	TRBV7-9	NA	CSSSLQGYEQYF	TGTTCCAGCAGCTTACAGGGTTACGAGCAGTACTTC
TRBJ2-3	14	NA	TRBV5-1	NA	CASREGLAQDTQYF	TGCGCCAGCAGGGAAGGGCTAGCACAAGATACGCAGTATTTT
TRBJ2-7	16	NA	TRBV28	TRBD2	CASRLGASGVGPTKYF	TGTGCCAGCAGGCTGGGGGCTAGCGGGGTGGGTCCCACTAAGTACTTC
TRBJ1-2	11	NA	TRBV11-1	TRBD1	CASSPGQGETF	TGTGCCAGCAGCCCCGGACAGGGGGAGACCTTC
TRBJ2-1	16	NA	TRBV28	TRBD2	CASSTTTSGTYNEQFF	TGTGCCAGCAGTACCACCACTAGCGGGACTTACAATGAGCAGTTCTTC
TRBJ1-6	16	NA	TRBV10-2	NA	CASRKIQGGGNSPLHF	TGCGCCAGCAGGAAGATCCAGGGTGGTGGGAATTCACCCCTCCACTTT
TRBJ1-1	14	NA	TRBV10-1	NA	CASSEAGASGEAFF	TGCGCCAGCAGTGAAGCGGGGGCTTCTGGTGAAGCTTTCTTT
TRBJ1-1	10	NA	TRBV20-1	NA	CSAYQGRAFF	TGCAGTGCTTACCAGGGTCGAGCTTTCTTT
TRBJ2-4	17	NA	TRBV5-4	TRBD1	CASSTGGAEWYKNIQYF	TGTGCCAGCAGTACAGGGGGCGCTGAGTGGTACAAAAACATTCAGTACTTC
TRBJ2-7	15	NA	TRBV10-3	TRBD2	CAIRGDGGGSGEQYF	TGTGCCATCAGGGGGGACGGGGGAGGGTCGGGCGAGCAGTACTTC
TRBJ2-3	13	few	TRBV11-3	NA	CASSLGGLDTQYF	TGTGCCAGCAGCTTAGGGGGACTAGATACGCAGTATTTT
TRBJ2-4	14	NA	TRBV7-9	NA	CASSDQGAKNIQYF	TGTGCCAGCAGCGACCAGGGAGCCAAAAACATTCAGTACTTC
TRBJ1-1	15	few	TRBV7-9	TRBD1	CSSSSLQGTNTEAFF	TGTTCCAGCAGCTCTTTACAGGGGACGAACACTGAAGCTTTCTTT
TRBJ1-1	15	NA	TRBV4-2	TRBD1	CASSQEKGANTEAFF	TGTGCCAGCAGCCAAGAGAAGGGGGCGAACACTGAAGCTTTCTTT
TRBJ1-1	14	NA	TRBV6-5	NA	CASSYSRENTEAFF	TGTGCCAGCAGTTACTCGAGGGAGAACACTGAAGCTTTCTTT
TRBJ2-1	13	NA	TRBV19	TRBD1	CAGGQGAGNEQFF	TGTGCCGGAGGACAGGGGGCCGGCAATGAGCAGTTCTTC
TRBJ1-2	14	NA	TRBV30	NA	CAWTPDGQNYGYTF	TGTGCCTGGACCCCGGACGGACAAAACTATGGCTACACCTTC
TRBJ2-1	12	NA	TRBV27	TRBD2	CASSSSGRSQFF	TGTGCCAGCAGTTCTAGCGGGAGATCCCAGTTCTTC
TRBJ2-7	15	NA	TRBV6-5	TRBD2	CASSLRLAGAYEQYF	TGTGCCAGCAGCTTACGCCTAGCGGGAGCCTACGAGCAGTACTTC
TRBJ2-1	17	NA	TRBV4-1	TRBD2	CASSQALAGLAVNEQFF	TGCGCCAGCAGCCAAGCCCTGGCGGGACTAGCGGTCAATGAGCAGTTCTTC
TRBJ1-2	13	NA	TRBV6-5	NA	CASRVSPNYGYTF	TGTGCCAGCAGGGTTAGTCCCAACTATGGCTACACCTTC
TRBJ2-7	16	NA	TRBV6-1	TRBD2	CASSEVRGLASYEQYF	TGTGCCAGCAGTGAAGTCAGGGGACTAGCGAGCTACGAGCAGTACTTC
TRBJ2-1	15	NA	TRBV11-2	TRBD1	CASSLGQDSSNEQFF	TGTGCCAGCAGCCTGGGACAGGATAGTAGCAATGAGCAGTTCTTC
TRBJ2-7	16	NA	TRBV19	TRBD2	CASSGLAGALGYEQYF	TGTGCCAGTTCGGGACTAGCGGGAGCCCTAGGCTACGAGCAGTACTTC
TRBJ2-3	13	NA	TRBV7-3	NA	CASSRGSPDTQYF	TGTGCCAGCAGCCGGGGTAGTCCAGATACGCAGTATTTT
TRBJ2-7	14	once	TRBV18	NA	CASSPRNRSWEQYF	TGTGCCAGCTCACCAAGAAACAGATCCTGGGAGCAGTACTTC
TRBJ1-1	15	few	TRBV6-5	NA	CASSYSRQLNTEAFF	TGTGCCAGCAGTTACTCTCGACAATTGAACACTGAAGCTTTCTTT
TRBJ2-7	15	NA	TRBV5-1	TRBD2	CASSLGTSGGYEQYF	TGCGCCAGCAGCCTGGGGACTAGCGGGGGTTACGAGCAGTACTTC
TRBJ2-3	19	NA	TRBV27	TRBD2	CASSFRAGTSGMVADTQYF	TGTGCCAGCAGTTTTCGGGCTGGGACTAGCGGGATGGTGGCAGATACGCAGTATTTT
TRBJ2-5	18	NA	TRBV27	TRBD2	CASSLTGRASGRRETQYF	TGTGCCAGCAGTTTAACTGGTAGGGCTAGCGGGAGGAGAGAGACCCAGTACTTC
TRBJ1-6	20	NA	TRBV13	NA	CASSFRGLDTQSSYNSPLHF	TGTGCCAGCAGCTTCAGGGGCCTCGACACTCAGAGCTCCTATAATTCACCCCTCCACTTT